This entry concerns a single T cell receptor (beta chain). Via MiXCR, TCRdb re-called the RT-PCR reads, giving one row per CDR3 protein. The sample shows over 150,000 distinct CDR3 sequences, around 30% of them seen only once. This record comes from a study of patients and donors after allogeneic stem cell transplantation. Sequenced input: blood, either unsorted or a sorted T cell fraction (not recorded which). This clonotype was obtained from a human donor who was either an allogeneic HSCT recipient or a stem cell or donor lymphocyte infusion donor (not recorded which). It is not recorded whose cells these are; they may come from a transplant donor.

Here the CDR3 DNA reads TGTGCCAGCTCAGGGACTAGCGGGAACAACGAGCAGTACTTC. Protein product: CASSGTSGNNEQYF. The chain recombines TRBV18 with TRBJ2-7, with 13 bases aligning to TRBD2. Trimming cost V 5 bases and J 5 bases; bases outside gene matches: 3. Germline V gene sequence: CDR1 KGHSH, CDR2 LQKENI. The CDR3 is 14 residues long.